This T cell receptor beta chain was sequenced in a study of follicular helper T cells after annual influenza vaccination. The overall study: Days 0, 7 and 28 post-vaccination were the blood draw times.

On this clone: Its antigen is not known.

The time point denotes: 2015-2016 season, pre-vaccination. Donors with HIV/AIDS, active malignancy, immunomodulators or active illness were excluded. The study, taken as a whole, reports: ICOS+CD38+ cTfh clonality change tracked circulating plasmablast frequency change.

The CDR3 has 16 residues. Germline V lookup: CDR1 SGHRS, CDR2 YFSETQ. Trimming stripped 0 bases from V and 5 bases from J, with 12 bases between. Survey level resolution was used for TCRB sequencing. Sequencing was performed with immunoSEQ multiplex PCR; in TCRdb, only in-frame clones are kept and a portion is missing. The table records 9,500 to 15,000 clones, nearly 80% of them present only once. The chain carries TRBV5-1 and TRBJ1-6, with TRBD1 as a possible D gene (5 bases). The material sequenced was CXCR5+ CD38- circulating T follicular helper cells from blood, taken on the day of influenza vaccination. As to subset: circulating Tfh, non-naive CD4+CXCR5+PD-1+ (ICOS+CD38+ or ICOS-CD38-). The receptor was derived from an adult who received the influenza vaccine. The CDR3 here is CASSLVPGLNNSPLHF. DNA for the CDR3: TGCGCCAGCAGCTTGGTTCCAGGGTTAAATAATTCACCCCTCCACTTT.